These T cell receptor beta chains were read from a single sample in a study of T cell repertoires in cytomegalovirus infection. TCRdb reprocessed the reads via MiXCR and lists one record per CDR3 protein. The sample records some 800,000 distinct CDR3 sequences, 25% to 35% being singletons. These receptors' antigens are unknown. The specimen comprised cultured CD8+ T cells from PBMCs, sampled from culture after CMV antigen stimulation. The receptors were sampled from a human donor in good health (CMV status not recorded). Some clones in this sample may be carry-over from other donors' samples. Both conserved end residues are part of each CDR3. A D gene is named only where the DNA matches it firmly. Clone size, where shown, is once, few, many, or a class for clones that have expanded.

>NA|TRBV6-2/TRBV6-3|NA|TRBJ2-3
CASSLDSPSTDTQYF
TGTGCCAGCAGCCTCGACAGTCCTAGCACAGATACGCAGTATTTT
>NA|TRBV6-6|few|TRBJ1-3
CASSKDTSRNTIYF
TGTGCCAGCAGCAAAGACACGTCGAGAAACACCATATATTTT
>TRBD2|TRBV7-8|NA|TRBJ2-7
CASSPRGGQDEQYF
TGTGCCAGCAGCCCCCGGGGGGGCCAGGACGAGCAGTACTTC
>NA|TRBV6-6|NA|TRBJ2-1
CASSYSRGAHEQFF
TGTGCCAGCAGTTACTCTAGGGGGGCCCATGAGCAGTTCTTC
>TRBD1|TRBV6-5|NA|TRBJ2-4
CASRERDRGPLENIQYF
TGTGCCAGCAGAGAACGGGACAGGGGGCCCCTCGAAAACATTCAGTACTTC
>TRBD2|TRBV2|NA|TRBJ2-3
CASTRLAGDDTQYF
TGTGCCAGCACCCGACTAGCGGGGGATGATACGCAGTATTTT
>TRBD2|TRBV20-1|NA|TRBJ2-5
CSARSGGRYQETQYF
TGCAGTGCTAGGAGCGGGGGGCGGTACCAAGAGACCCAGTACTTC
>NA|TRBV6-5|NA|TRBJ2-2
CASSWKIQGPGELFF
TGTGCCAGCAGTTGGAAAATACAGGGTCCCGGGGAGCTGTTTTTT
>NA|TRBV5-1|NA|TRBJ2-1
CASSLAGHPSYNEQFF
TGCGCCAGCAGCTTGGCGGGACATCCTTCCTACAATGAGCAGTTCTTC
>NA|TRBV7-9|few|TRBJ1-1
CASSPREDGEAFF
TGTGCCAGCAGCCCTAGGGAGGACGGTGAAGCTTTCTTT
>NA|TRBV27|NA|TRBJ1-2
CASRIGRHYGYTF
TGTGCCAGCAGGATTGGCAGGCACTATGGCTACACCTTC
>NA|TRBV4-1|few|TRBJ2-1
CASSQVAGSSYNEQFF
TGCGCCAGCAGCCAAGTGGCAGGGAGCTCCTACAATGAGCAGTTCTTC
>NA|TRBV6-2/TRBV6-3|NA|TRBJ2-7
CASSEVSEQYF
TGTGCCAGCAGTGAAGTTTCCGAGCAGTACTTC
>NA|TRBV6-5|few|TRBJ1-6
CASSYEGHNSPLHF
TGTGCCAGCAGTTACGAAGGCCATAATTCACCCCTCCACTTT
>TRBD2|TRBV7-6|many|TRBJ2-3
CASSPGGPADTQYF
TGTGCCAGCAGCCCGGGGGGGCCGGCAGATACGCAGTATTTT
>NA|TRBV6-1|few|TRBJ1-1
CASSDFVAFF
TGTGCCAGCAGTGATTTCGTGGCTTTCTTT
>NA|TRBV18|NA|TRBJ2-5
CASSPLSGEETQYF
TGTGCCAGCTCACCCTTATCAGGGGAAGAGACCCAGTACTTC
>NA|TRBV19|many|TRBJ1-5
CASSHRDQRRGNQPQHF
TGTGCCAGTAGTCACCGGGACCAACGGAGGGGCAATCAGCCCCAGCATTTT
>NA|TRBV11-2|once|TRBJ2-1
CASSLEFTGYNEQFF
TGTGCCAGCAGCTTAGAATTTACAGGGTACAATGAGCAGTTCTTC
>NA|TRBV6-1|few|TRBJ2-6
CASSRDGWASGANVLTF
TGTGCCAGCAGTAGGGACGGGTGGGCTTCTGGGGCCAACGTCCTGACTTTC
>NA|TRBV29-1|few|TRBJ2-2
CSVLPGADTGELFF
TGCAGCGTCCTCCCGGGGGCAGACACCGGGGAGCTGTTTTTT
>NA|TRBV10-2|NA|TRBJ2-1
CASRGRSEYNEQFF
TGCGCCAGCAGGGGGCGGTCAGAATACAATGAGCAGTTCTTC
>NA|TRBV19|NA|TRBJ1-5
CASSITPNYQSGQPQHF
TGTGCCAGTAGTATAACCCCAAACTATCAGTCCGGTCAGCCCCAGCATTTT
>TRBD1|TRBV7-8|NA|TRBJ1-4
CASSSPGQGQGKLFF
TGTGCCAGCAGCTCACCCGGACAGGGACAGGGAAAACTGTTTTTT
>TRBD2|TRBV2|NA|TRBJ2-3
CASSGELAGVLPDTQYF
TGTGCCAGCAGTGGAGAACTAGCGGGGGTTCTCCCAGATACGCAGTATTTT
>TRBD2|TRBV7-7|few|TRBJ2-3
CASSPFSSGVGDTQYF
TGTGCTAGCAGCCCCTTCTCTAGCGGGGTCGGGGATACGCAGTATTTT
>TRBD1|TRBV11-1|NA|TRBJ2-2
CASTSNRGLNTGELFF
TGTGCCAGCACCTCCAACAGGGGGCTGAACACCGGGGAGCTGTTTTTT
>TRBD1|TRBV7-9|many|TRBJ2-3
CASSLPPGQGTDTQYF
TGTGCCAGCAGCTTACCCCCGGGACAGGGAACAGATACGCAGTATTTT
>NA|TRBV7-2|NA|TRBJ2-7
CASSWYGSTYEQYF
TGTGCCAGCAGCTGGTACGGGTCGACCTACGAGCAGTACTTC
>NA|TRBV4-2|NA|TRBJ2-7
CASSQGPIPYEQYF
TGTGCCAGCAGCCAGGGCCCTATCCCCTACGAGCAGTACTTC
>TRBD1|TRBV7-4|NA|TRBJ1-2
CASSSGTGVHYGYTF
TGTGCCAGCAGCTCGGGGACAGGGGTTCACTATGGCTACACCTTC
>TRBD2|TRBV11-1|many|TRBJ2-3
CASSVSGARTDTQYF
TGTGCCAGCAGCGTTAGCGGGGCCCGCACAGATACGCAGTATTTT
>NA|TRBV15|NA|TRBJ1-5
CATSRDPGAQPQHF
TGTGCCACCAGCAGAGATCCGGGAGCCCAGCCCCAGCATTTT
>TRBD1|TRBV4-1|few|TRBJ2-4
CASSPLGQGLPKNIQYF
TGCGCCAGCAGCCCACTAGGACAGGGACTCCCCAAAAACATTCAGTACTTC
>TRBD1|TRBV7-2|many|TRBJ1-6
CASSIRGGRSPLHF
TGTGCCAGCAGCATCCGAGGGGGCAGATCACCCCTCCACTTT
>TRBD2|TRBV10-3|NA|TRBJ2-1
CAISEGLAGGTVPYNEQFF
TGTGCCATCAGTGAGGGCCTAGCGGGGGGTACTGTGCCCTACAATGAGCAGTTCTTC
>NA|TRBV12-3/TRBV12-4|NA|TRBJ1-1
CASSPTGFDTEAFF
TGTGCCAGCAGTCCCACAGGATTTGACACTGAAGCTTTCTTT
>TRBD1|TRBV24-1|NA|TRBJ2-1
CATSGDSGREANEQFF
TGTGCCACCAGTGGGGACAGCGGCCGAGAAGCGAATGAGCAGTTCTTC
>TRBD1|TRBV27|few|TRBJ2-7
CASSPLTGTGVYEQYF
TGTGCCAGCAGTCCTCTTACCGGGACAGGGGTTTACGAGCAGTACTTC
>NA|TRBV10-3|few|TRBJ2-1
CAISEGKLLYNEQFF
TGTGCCATCAGTGAGGGAAAGCTTCTCTACAATGAGCAGTTCTTC
>NA|TRBV28|many|TRBJ1-3
CASRLDRSSGNTIYF
TGTGCCAGCAGGTTGGACCGGAGCTCTGGAAACACCATATATTTT
>TRBD1|TRBV27|few|TRBJ1-6
CASSPFRTGSSPLHF
TGTGCCAGCAGTCCTTTCCGGACAGGGAGTTCACCCCTCCACTTT
>NA|TRBV7-9|NA|TRBJ2-1
CASSSASVGEQFF
TGTGCCAGCAGCTCAGCTAGCGTTGGGGAGCAGTTCTTC
>TRBD1|TRBV7-8|NA|TRBJ1-1
CASSPRDRERNTEAFF
TGTGCCAGCAGCCCCCGGGACAGGGAAAGGAACACTGAAGCTTTCTTT
>NA|TRBV27|few|TRBJ1-3
CASSLSAYSGNTIYF
TGTGCCAGCAGTTTATCGGCCTATTCTGGAAACACCATATATTTT
>NA|TRBV5-4|few|TRBJ2-3
CASSLVGAQDTQYF
TGTGCCAGCAGCTTGGTGGGGGCGCAAGATACGCAGTATTTT
>NA|TRBV28|NA|TRBJ1-1
CASSSPLRGLNTEAFF
TGTGCCAGCAGTTCCCCGCTCCGAGGGCTGAACACTGAAGCTTTCTTT
>NA|TRBV6-6|NA|TRBJ2-3
CASSFGSAGDTQYF
TGTGCCAGCAGTTTTGGGTCGGCGGGAGATACGCAGTATTTT
>TRBD2|TRBV9|few|TRBJ2-3
CASSVASGGITDTQYF
TGTGCCAGCAGCGTCGCTAGCGGGGGGATCACAGATACGCAGTATTTT
>NA|TRBV29-1|NA|TRBJ2-2
CSPLAGAGFTGELFF
TGCAGCCCCCTCGCCGGGGCAGGGTTTACCGGGGAGCTGTTTTTT
>TRBD1|TRBV28|NA|TRBJ1-4
CASSYLDRGLEKLFF
TGTGCCAGCAGTTACCTTGACAGGGGGCTCGAAAAACTGTTTTTT